This TCR beta chain comes out of a study of blood T cell repertoires in COVID-19. Overall study context: Some COVID-19 samples were acute and others convalescent; all came from the United States, Italy and Spain. T cells, B-cell-depleted T cells, or PBMCs supplied cDNA or gDNA.

The CDR3 loop spans 12 amino acids. Germline CDR1 LNHDA, CDR2 SQIVND (reference sequence). V was shortened by 5 bases and J by 1 base, with 5 bases between the two germline ends. Original analysis: Estimation of nucleated cell counts relied on the amplification of reference gene primers. Profiled with immunoSEQ multiplex PCR; TCRdb holds only in-frame clones, not every one. Clone size and the V and J calls come from that table; the DNA yielded D and trimming. The data show about 68,000 clones, roughly 80% seen once. Material: peripheral blood. V usage is TRBV19 and J usage is TRBJ2-5, with D uncertain. The TCR originated in a human donor in a cohort sampled during active COVID-19. The CDR3, as DNA: TGTGCCAGTAGTGCCGGCCAAGAGACCCAGTACTTC. Translated: CASSAGQETQYF.